This is a list of T cell receptor beta chains from one sample in a study of blood T cell repertoires in COVID-19. Assay used: immunoSEQ multiplex PCR; TCRdb lists only in-frame clones, some missing. Here the sample spans hundreds of thousands of clones, 88% being singletons. The material sequenced was PBMCs or T cells enriched from blood (not recorded which). The receptors were gathered from a middle-aged woman with acute COVID-19. The CDR3 runs from the conserved cysteine through the conserved F or W. Fields, in order: D gene, V gene, J gene, clone size, CDR3 DNA, CDR3 protein. The D gene is left open where the match is weak. The size field is filled for only some rows; it gives once, few, many or a size class.

d_gene: TRBD2
v_gene: TRBV9
j_gene: TRBJ2-5
abundance: .
CDR3nt: TGTGCCAGCAGCCCGGGACTAGCGGGGAACCAAGAGACCCAGTACTTC
CDR3aa: CASSPGLAGNQETQYF

d_gene: TRBD1
v_gene: TRBV14
j_gene: TRBJ2-2
abundance: .
CDR3nt: TGTGCCAGCAGAGGACAGGGGGCAACCGGGGAGCTGTTTTTT
CDR3aa: CASRGQGATGELFF

d_gene: TRBD1
v_gene: TRBV4-1
j_gene: TRBJ2-1
abundance: .
CDR3nt: TGCGCCAGCAGCCAAGTTTTACAGGGGGCCCAATATGAGCAGTTCTTC
CDR3aa: CASSQVLQGAQYEQFF

d_gene: .
v_gene: TRBV4-1
j_gene: TRBJ1-6
abundance: .
CDR3nt: TGCGCCAGCAGCCAAGTAAGCCTGAGGGTTAGCTCCTATAATTCACCCCTCCACTTT
CDR3aa: CASSQVSLRVSSYNSPLHF

d_gene: TRBD2
v_gene: TRBV4-1
j_gene: TRBJ2-5
abundance: .
CDR3nt: TGCGCCAGCAGCCAAGTGGGACTAGCGGAGCAAGAGACCCAGTACTTC
CDR3aa: CASSQVGLAEQETQYF

d_gene: .
v_gene: TRBV11-2
j_gene: TRBJ1-1
abundance: .
CDR3nt: TGTGCCAGCAGCTTAGGTGTAGCCCGCCTTGAAGCTTTCTTT
CDR3aa: CASSLGVARLEAFF

d_gene: TRBD1
v_gene: TRBV24-1
j_gene: TRBJ1-3
abundance: few
CDR3nt: TGTGCCACCAGTGACCCCCCCGGGGCAGGGGGCCTTGGAAACACCATATATTTT
CDR3aa: CATSDPPGAGGLGNTIYF

d_gene: TRBD1
v_gene: TRBV10-3
j_gene: TRBJ2-5
abundance: .
CDR3nt: TGTGCCATCAGTCCACAGGGGGCGGTGGAGACCCAGTACTTC
CDR3aa: CAISPQGAVETQYF

d_gene: .
v_gene: TRBV19
j_gene: TRBJ2-3
abundance: .
CDR3nt: TGTGCCAGCCTACGGCAGGCTGGATCAACAGATACGCAGTATTTT
CDR3aa: CASLRQAGSTDTQYF

d_gene: TRBD1
v_gene: TRBV2
j_gene: TRBJ1-2
abundance: .
CDR3nt: TGTGCCAGCGGCCGGGACAGTAACTATGGCTACACCTTC
CDR3aa: CASGRDSNYGYTF

d_gene: TRBD2
v_gene: TRBV11-3
j_gene: TRBJ2-2
abundance: .
CDR3nt: TGTGCCAGCAGCTCGACGCACGGACTAGTGGGGGATGCCGGGGAGCTGTTTTTT
CDR3aa: CASSSTHGLVGDAGELFF

d_gene: TRBD1
v_gene: TRBV19
j_gene: TRBJ2-5
abundance: .
CDR3nt: TGTGCCAGTAGTATCGCCGACAGGGGAGAGACCCAGTACTTC
CDR3aa: CASSIADRGETQYF

d_gene: TRBD1
v_gene: TRBV5-1
j_gene: TRBJ1-3
abundance: .
CDR3nt: TGCGCCAGCAGCTTGAGACAGGGTAACGGAAACACCATATATTTT
CDR3aa: CASSLRQGNGNTIYF

d_gene: TRBD2
v_gene: TRBV5-5
j_gene: TRBJ2-3
abundance: .
CDR3nt: TGTGCCAGCAGCTTGGGCGGGGGGTATACAGATACGCAGTATTTT
CDR3aa: CASSLGGGYTDTQYF

d_gene: .
v_gene: TRBV6-1
j_gene: TRBJ2-7
abundance: few
CDR3nt: TGTGCCAGCAGGGAAGGTTATAAGCAGTACTTC
CDR3aa: CASREGYKQYF

d_gene: TRBD1
v_gene: TRBV5-1
j_gene: TRBJ1-3
abundance: .
CDR3nt: TGCGCCAGCAGCTTCAGAGGGGGCGGAAACACCATATATTTT
CDR3aa: CASSFRGGGNTIYF

d_gene: .
v_gene: TRBV3-1/TRBV3-2
j_gene: TRBJ2-7
abundance: .
CDR3nt: TGTGCCAGCAGCCAAGCATACGAGCAGTACTTC
CDR3aa: CASSQAYEQYF

d_gene: .
v_gene: TRBV11-2
j_gene: TRBJ2-7
abundance: .
CDR3nt: TGTGCCAGCAGCTTAGAGCGGGCCGGCGAGCAGTACTTC
CDR3aa: CASSLERAGEQYF

d_gene: .
v_gene: TRBV5-6
j_gene: TRBJ2-1
abundance: few
CDR3nt: TGTGCCAGCAGCTTGTCACTAGACTACAATGAGCAGTTCTTC
CDR3aa: CASSLSLDYNEQFF

d_gene: TRBD1
v_gene: TRBV11-3
j_gene: TRBJ2-6
abundance: .
CDR3nt: TGTGCCAGCAGCTCCCAAACCGGGACAGGATCTGGGGCCAACGTCCTGACTTTC
CDR3aa: CASSSQTGTGSGANVLTF

d_gene: .
v_gene: TRBV18
j_gene: TRBJ2-1
abundance: .
CDR3nt: TGTGCCAGCTCACCAAAACAGGGCCCTGAGCAGTTCTTC
CDR3aa: CASSPKQGPEQFF

d_gene: .
v_gene: TRBV4-1
j_gene: TRBJ1-1
abundance: .
CDR3nt: TGCGCCAGCAGCCAGTCCATCGGGGGGAACACTGAAGCTTTCTTT
CDR3aa: CASSQSIGGNTEAFF

d_gene: TRBD1
v_gene: TRBV2
j_gene: TRBJ1-6
abundance: .
CDR3nt: TGTGCCAGCAGTGAAGGACAGGGGTATTCACCCCTCCACTTT
CDR3aa: CASSEGQGYSPLHF

d_gene: TRBD2
v_gene: TRBV9
j_gene: TRBJ2-5
abundance: .
CDR3nt: TGTGCCAGCAGCGCGGGAGGAGGGGTCCGGGAGACCCAGTACTTC
CDR3aa: CASSAGGGVRETQYF

d_gene: TRBD1
v_gene: TRBV9
j_gene: TRBJ1-6
abundance: .
CDR3nt: TGTGCCAGCAGCGTTTCACGGGACAGATATAATTCACCCCTCCACTTT
CDR3aa: CASSVSRDRYNSPLHF

d_gene: .
v_gene: TRBV6-5
j_gene: TRBJ2-7
abundance: .
CDR3nt: TGTGCCAGCACCGGGGGGACATCCTACGAGCAGTACTTC
CDR3aa: CASTGGTSYEQYF

d_gene: .
v_gene: TRBV5-6
j_gene: TRBJ2-1
abundance: .
CDR3nt: TGTGCCAGCAGCTTGCTTAGAGGGCCCCTCCATGAGCAGTTCTTC
CDR3aa: CASSLLRGPLHEQFF

d_gene: TRBD1
v_gene: TRBV4-1
j_gene: TRBJ1-2
abundance: once
CDR3nt: TGCGCCAGCAGCCAAGAAGGACGGCAGGGGGATGCCGGCTACACCTTC
CDR3aa: CASSQEGRQGDAGYTF

d_gene: .
v_gene: TRBV5-4
j_gene: TRBJ2-7
abundance: .
CDR3nt: TGTGCCAGCAGCTTGCTAGGAGGGGAGTACGAGCAGTACTTC
CDR3aa: CASSLLGGEYEQYF

d_gene: TRBD2
v_gene: TRBV7-9
j_gene: TRBJ2-1
abundance: .
CDR3nt: TGTGCCAGCAGCTTAGGGAGACTAGCGGGGGGCCTCTCCTACAATGAGCAGTTCTTC
CDR3aa: CASSLGRLAGGLSYNEQFF

d_gene: TRBD1
v_gene: TRBV5-1
j_gene: TRBJ1-4
abundance: .
CDR3nt: TGCGCCAGCAGCTTGGCCTTGAGGACAGGACAGGGTCGGGAAAAACTGTTTTTT
CDR3aa: CASSLALRTGQGREKLFF

d_gene: .
v_gene: TRBV7-8
j_gene: TRBJ1-5
abundance: .
CDR3nt: TGTGCCAGCACTCGCTTGGGGGCGGTTTATAGCAATCAGCCCCAGCATTTT
CDR3aa: CASTRLGAVYSNQPQHF

d_gene: TRBD1
v_gene: TRBV10-3
j_gene: TRBJ1-4
abundance: .
CDR3nt: TGTGCCATCAGTGAGTCGACAGGGGGGAATGAAAAACTGTTTTTT
CDR3aa: CAISESTGGNEKLFF

d_gene: TRBD1
v_gene: TRBV5-6
j_gene: TRBJ1-2
abundance: .
CDR3nt: TGTGCCAGCAGCTTTCTGGGCAGGGGGCGCTTGAGTGGCTACACCTTC
CDR3aa: CASSFLGRGRLSGYTF

d_gene: .
v_gene: TRBV15
j_gene: TRBJ1-2
abundance: .
CDR3nt: TGTGCCACCAGCTCGCTGGGGGGGCCTATGGATGGCTACACCTTC
CDR3aa: CATSSLGGPMDGYTF

d_gene: .
v_gene: TRBV5-1
j_gene: TRBJ2-7
abundance: .
CDR3nt: TGCGCCAGCAGCTTGGGCGGTGAGCAGTACTTC
CDR3aa: CASSLGGEQYF

d_gene: TRBD1
v_gene: TRBV3-1/TRBV3-2
j_gene: TRBJ1-2
abundance: .
CDR3nt: TGTGCCAGCAGCCAAGATCTGGCAGGGGGCAGAGGCTACACCTTC
CDR3aa: CASSQDLAGGRGYTF

d_gene: TRBD1
v_gene: TRBV11-2
j_gene: TRBJ1-2
abundance: .
CDR3nt: TGTGCCAGCAGCTTAGACAGGGGGCTCGGTTATGGCTACACCTTC
CDR3aa: CASSLDRGLGYGYTF

d_gene: .
v_gene: TRBV5-5
j_gene: TRBJ2-5
abundance: .
CDR3nt: TGTGCCAGCAGCTTTGAGACACTTGGAGAGACCCAGTACTTC
CDR3aa: CASSFETLGETQYF

d_gene: .
v_gene: TRBV21-1
j_gene: TRBJ1-4
abundance: .
CDR3nt: TGTGCCAGCAGCAACACAGGGCAGGGTAATGAAAAACTGTTTTTT
CDR3aa: CASSNTGQGNEKLFF

d_gene: .
v_gene: TRBV5-1
j_gene: TRBJ2-7
abundance: few
CDR3nt: TGCGCCAGCAGTCAAGGACAAACCTACGAGCAGTACTTC
CDR3aa: CASSQGQTYEQYF

d_gene: TRBD1
v_gene: TRBV18
j_gene: TRBJ1-1
abundance: .
CDR3nt: TGTGCCAGCTCACCGGACAGGGGTAGTGAAGCTTTCTTT
CDR3aa: CASSPDRGSEAFF

d_gene: TRBD2
v_gene: TRBV20-1
j_gene: TRBJ2-1
abundance: .
CDR3nt: TGCAGTGCTAGTGGGACCGGGACTAGCATCGATGAGCAGTTCTTC
CDR3aa: CSASGTGTSIDEQFF

d_gene: .
v_gene: TRBV5-1
j_gene: TRBJ1-6
abundance: .
CDR3nt: TGCGCCAGCAGCGCCCAATCCGGGTCACCCCTCCACTTT
CDR3aa: CASSAQSGSPLHF

d_gene: .
v_gene: TRBV9
j_gene: TRBJ2-3
abundance: .
CDR3nt: TGTGCCAGCAGCGTAGGCCAGGGTATCGCAGATACGCAGTATTTT
CDR3aa: CASSVGQGIADTQYF

d_gene: .
v_gene: TRBV5-1
j_gene: TRBJ1-6
abundance: .
CDR3nt: TGCGCCAGCACCCGGGGGGAGGAGGGTTCACCCCTCCACTTT
CDR3aa: CASTRGEEGSPLHF

d_gene: .
v_gene: TRBV3-1/TRBV3-2
j_gene: TRBJ1-5
abundance: .
CDR3nt: TGTGCCAGCAGCCCTGGGGCGGGGCAGCCCCAGCATTTT
CDR3aa: CASSPGAGQPQHF

d_gene: .
v_gene: TRBV5-6
j_gene: TRBJ1-1
abundance: .
CDR3nt: TGTGCCAGCAGCTCGAGAGTTGAGGGGAACACTGAAGCTTTCTTT
CDR3aa: CASSSRVEGNTEAFF

d_gene: .
v_gene: TRBV19
j_gene: TRBJ1-1
abundance: .
CDR3nt: TGTGCCAGTACCAGGGCCATGAACACTGAAGCTTTCTTT
CDR3aa: CASTRAMNTEAFF

d_gene: TRBD1
v_gene: TRBV2
j_gene: TRBJ2-3
abundance: .
CDR3nt: TGTGCCAGCAGTGGGAGGACAGGGGGCTCAGATACGCAGTATTTT
CDR3aa: CASSGRTGGSDTQYF

d_gene: TRBD1
v_gene: TRBV19
j_gene: TRBJ1-1
abundance: few
CDR3nt: TGTGCCAGTAGTATTTCGACAGGGAGAATAAAGAACACTGAAGCTTTCTTT
CDR3aa: CASSISTGRIKNTEAFF

d_gene: TRBD1
v_gene: TRBV27
j_gene: TRBJ1-2
abundance: .
CDR3nt: TGTGCCAGCAGTTTAGGGGGGACAGGGGGCGCAGGGTATGGCTACACCTTC
CDR3aa: CASSLGGTGGAGYGYTF

d_gene: TRBD2
v_gene: TRBV5-1
j_gene: TRBJ2-5
abundance: .
CDR3nt: TGCGCCAGCAGCTTGGTGCCTAGCGGGGGAAAAGAGACCCAGTACTTC
CDR3aa: CASSLVPSGGKETQYF

d_gene: TRBD1
v_gene: TRBV6-5
j_gene: TRBJ1-2
abundance: .
CDR3nt: TGTGCCAGCAGCCAGGGGGCTGGGACCTATGGCTACACCTTC
CDR3aa: CASSQGAGTYGYTF